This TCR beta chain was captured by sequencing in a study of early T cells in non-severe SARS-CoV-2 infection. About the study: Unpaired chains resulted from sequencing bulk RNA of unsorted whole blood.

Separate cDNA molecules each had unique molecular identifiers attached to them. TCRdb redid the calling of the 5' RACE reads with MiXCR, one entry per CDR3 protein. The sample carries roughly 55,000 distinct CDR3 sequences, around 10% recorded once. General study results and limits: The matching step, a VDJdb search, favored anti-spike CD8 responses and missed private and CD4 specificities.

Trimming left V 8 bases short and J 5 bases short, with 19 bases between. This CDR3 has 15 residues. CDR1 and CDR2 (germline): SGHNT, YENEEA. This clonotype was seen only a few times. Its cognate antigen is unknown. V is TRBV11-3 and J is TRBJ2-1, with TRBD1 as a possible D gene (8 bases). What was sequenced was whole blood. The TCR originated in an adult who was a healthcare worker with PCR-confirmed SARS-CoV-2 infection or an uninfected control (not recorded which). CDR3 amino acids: CASGEGQGGDNEQFF. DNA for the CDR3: TGTGCCAGCGGCGAAGGACAGGGAGGGGACAATGAGCAGTTCTTC.